This TCR beta chain was documented in a study of T cells in tumors after PD-1 blockade. Study-wide background: Patients received pembrolizumab 200 mg every 3 weeks or cemiplimab 350 mg every 2 weeks. During anti-PD-1 treatment, some patients continued daily vismodegib 150 mg.

As for this clone: What it binds is unknown.

The study, taken as a whole, reports: Some novel exhausted tumor clones appeared in pre-treatment blood, suggesting peripheral recruitment.

Repertoires were generated with immunoSEQ multiplex PCR, while TCRdb's copy carries only in-frame clones and drops some. The table has around 49,000 clones, about 84% seen once. The ends were cut back, 7 bases at V and 1 base at J, with 9 bases in the middle. From germline, CDR1 is MGHDK and CDR2 SYGVNS. The CDR3 totals 13 residues. Tumor or blood genomic DNA was sequenced, with inputs of roughly 600 ng to 6,004 ng. This TCR was recovered from a human donor with basal cell carcinoma. Sequenced here: PBMCs, sampled before anti-PD-1 treatment. This rearrangement joins TRBV25-1 to TRBJ2-3; TRBD1 might be the D (5 bases). The CDR3 protein is CASNTGRTDTQYF. The CDR3 nucleotides are TGTGCCAGCAATACAGGCCGCACAGATACGCAGTATTTT.